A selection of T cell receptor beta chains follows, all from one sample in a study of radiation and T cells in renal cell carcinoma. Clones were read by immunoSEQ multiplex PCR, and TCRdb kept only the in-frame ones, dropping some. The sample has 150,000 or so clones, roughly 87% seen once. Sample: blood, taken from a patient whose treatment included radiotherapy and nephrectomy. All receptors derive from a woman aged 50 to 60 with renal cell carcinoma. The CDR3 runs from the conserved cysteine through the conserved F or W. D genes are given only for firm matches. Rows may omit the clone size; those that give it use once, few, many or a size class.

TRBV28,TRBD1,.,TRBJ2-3,TGTGCCAGCAGCCCCTCAGGTAGAGGGGGCGGGTTGGTAGATACGCAGTATTTT,CASSPSGRGGGLVDTQYF
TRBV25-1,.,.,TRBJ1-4,TGTGCCAGCAGTGAGAACCGGGACTATGGGGAAAAACTGTTTTTT,CASSENRDYGEKLFF
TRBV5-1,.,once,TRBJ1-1,TGCGCCAGTAACGAACTGGGATCTTCGAACACTGAAGCTTTCTTT,CASNELGSSNTEAFF
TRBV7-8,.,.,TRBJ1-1,TGTGCCAGCAGCTTTACTGGCGCAAGGGGTGAAGCTTTCTTT,CASSFTGARGEAFF
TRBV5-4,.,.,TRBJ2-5,TGTGCCAGCAGCTTTGAGGGAATACCACAAGAGACCCAGTACTTC,CASSFEGIPQETQYF
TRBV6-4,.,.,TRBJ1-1,TGTGCCAGCAGTGACCCGCCTGGTGAAGCTTTCTTT,CASSDPPGEAFF
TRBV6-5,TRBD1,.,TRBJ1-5,TGTGCCAGCAGAGGGACAGGTAGCAATCAGCCCCAGCATTTT,CASRGTGSNQPQHF
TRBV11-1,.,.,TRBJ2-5,TGTGCCAGCAGCTTAGAGGGCAGCTCTCAGGAGACCCAGTACTTC,CASSLEGSSQETQYF
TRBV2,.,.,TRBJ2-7,TGTGCCAGCAGGCTAGACAGCTCCTACGAGCAGTACTTC,CASRLDSSYEQYF
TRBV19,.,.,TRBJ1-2,TGTGCCAGTAGTATGTCCCCGGCAGGGAAAAACGGCTACACCTTC,CASSMSPAGKNGYTF
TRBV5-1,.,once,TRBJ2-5,TGCGCCAGCAGCTTTTCGGCCGATGAGACCCAGTACTTC,CASSFSADETQYF
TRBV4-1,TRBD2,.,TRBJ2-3,TGCGCCAGCAGCCAAGAACCCACTAGCGGGGTTAGCACAGATACGCAGTATTTT,CASSQEPTSGVSTDTQYF
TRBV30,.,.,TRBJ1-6,TGTGCCTGGAGGTCGGGTATGGATTCACCCCTCCACTTT,CAWRSGMDSPLHF